This T cell receptor beta chain stems from a study of CXCR3-negative and CXCR3-positive naive CD8 T cells. Each TRB cDNA library was prepared by 5' RACE (with UMI labels). TCRdb reprocessed the 5' RACE reads; each CDR3 protein has one entry and no DNA is given. The ten most abundant clones cover 0.95% to 1.4% of a sample with 75,000 to 95,000 distinct CDR3 sequences. The CDR3 consists of 14 residues. CDR1 PRHDT and CDR2 FYEKMQ come from the germline V gene (reference sequence). The sequence derives from a human donor in good health. Some clones in this sample may be carry-over from other donors' samples. Sequencing used naive CXCR3- CD8+ T cells from blood. Subset reported: CD45RO-CCR7+CD27+CD95- naive CD8+ T cells lacking CXCR3 (TNR3-). V and J are TRBV13 and TRBJ1-1; without DNA, the TCRdb call of TRBD1 cannot be checked. The CDR3 region is CASRSHDTNTEAFF.